This T cell receptor (beta chain) came from a study of cytomegalovirus exposure and HLA in healthy donors. Study conclusions and caveats: Researchers catalogued under 200 TCR beta chains as cytomegalovirus-associated. Per published reports, the classifier diagnosed cytomegalovirus status with high specificity and sensitivity. Specific recognition of CMV antigens was confirmed in vitro for a few chains (all CMV-associated). Earlier analysis found most TCR beta V segments productive about 87% or about 30% of the time.

The CDR3 is 14 amino acids. V was clipped by 2 bases and J by 1 base, with 10 bases between them. Germline values: CDR1 SGHDT, CDR2 YYEEEE. This clone occurred a few times. Its antigen is not identified. The primer mix had 60 Vbeta and 13 Jbeta primers. Repertoires were generated with immunoSEQ multiplex PCR, while TCRdb's copy carries only in-frame clones and drops some. The sample lists approximately 150,000 clones; about 75% were seen once. The TCR comes from a man in his sixties in good health and CMV-seronegative. J is TRBJ2-7 and V is TRBV5-6; D perhaps matches TRBD2 (6 bases). Sequencing was carried out using PBMCs. The CDR3 DNA follows: TGTGCCAGCAGCTTTCGGGGGAGGTCCTACGAGCAGTACTTC. Translating it yields CASSFRGRSYEQYF. Using reference TRBV5-6 and TRBJ2-7 for the parts outside the CDR3, the full variable domain is DAGVTQSPTHLIKTRGQQVTLRCSPKSGHDTVSWYQQALGQGPQFIFQYYEEEERQRGNFPDRFSGHQFPNYSSELNVNALLLGDSALYLCASSFRGRSYEQYFGPGTRLTVT.